Listed here is a single T cell receptor (beta chain). No antigen is known for it. The ends lost 4 bases at V and 8 bases at J; junction bases unmatched: 5. This CDR3 is built from 13 residues. CDR1 is LNHDA and CDR2 is SQIVND in the germline V gene (reference sequence). This specimen belongs to a study of response to subunit inactivated influenza vaccine. General study results and limits: Seasonal influenza vaccination, on each occasion, was suggested by the authors to recruit few new T cells.

TCRdb reanalysed the RT-PCR reads using MiXCR and keeps one entry per CDR3 protein. The repertoire has around 750,000 distinct CDR3 sequences, 21% of them found once; the top ten carry more than 8.5%. This receptor was identified in a man in his forties or fifties who received an inactivated influenza vaccine. The material sequenced was PBMCs from blood, taken 5 days after vaccination. This chain links TRBV19 with TRBJ1-2; 9 bases are shared with TRBD1. In DNA, the CDR3 is TGTGCCAGTAGTACGGGACAGGGCATCGGCTACACCTTC. Translation: CASSTGQGIGYTF. The variable domain in full, completed from reference TRBV19 and TRBJ1-2, reads DGGITQSPKYLFRKEGQNVTLSCEQNLNHDAMYWYRQDPGQGLRLIYYSQIVNDFQKGDIAEGYSVSREKKESFPLTVTSAQKNPTAFYLCASSTGQGIGYTFGSGTRLTVV.